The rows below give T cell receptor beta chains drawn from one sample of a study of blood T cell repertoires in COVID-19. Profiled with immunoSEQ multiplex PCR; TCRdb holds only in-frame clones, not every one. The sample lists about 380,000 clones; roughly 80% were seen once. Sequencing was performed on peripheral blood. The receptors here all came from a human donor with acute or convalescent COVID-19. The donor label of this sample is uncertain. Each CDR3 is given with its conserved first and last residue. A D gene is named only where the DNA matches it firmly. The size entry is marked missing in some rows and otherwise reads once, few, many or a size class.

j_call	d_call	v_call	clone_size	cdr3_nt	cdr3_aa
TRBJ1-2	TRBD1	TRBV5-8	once	TGTGCCAGCAGCGAGGGACAGGGCGTTGTGGATGGCTACACCTTC	CASSEGQGVVDGYTF
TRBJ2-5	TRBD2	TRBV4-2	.	TGTGCCAGCAGCCAGATACTAGCGGGGGGCCGGAAAGAGACCCAGTACTTC	CASSQILAGGRKETQYF
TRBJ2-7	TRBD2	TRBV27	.	TGTGCCAGCAGTCCCCTTTCTTTAGCGGGAGGGCCTCGGGAGCAGTACTTC	CASSPLSLAGGPREQYF
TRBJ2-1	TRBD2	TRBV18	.	TGTGCCAGCTCACCACTGAGCGGGGGGTTAGGTGAGCAGTTCTTC	CASSPLSGGLGEQFF
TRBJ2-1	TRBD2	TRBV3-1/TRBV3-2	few	TGTGCCAGCAGCACCGCGGGACTAGCGTCCAATGAGCAGTTCTTC	CASSTAGLASNEQFF
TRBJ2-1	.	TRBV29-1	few	TGCAGCGTTGTCTCGCTAAATTACAATGAGCAGTTCTTC	CSVVSLNYNEQFF
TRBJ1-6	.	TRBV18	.	TGTGCCAGCTCACCACAGGAGAAGAATTCACCCCTCCACTTT	CASSPQEKNSPLHF
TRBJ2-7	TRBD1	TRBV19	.	TGTGCCAGTAGTCTTGGGACAGGGGAGAACTACGAGCAGTACTTC	CASSLGTGENYEQYF
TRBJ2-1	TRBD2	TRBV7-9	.	TGTGCCAGCACGCTACTAGCGGGAGTCTACAATGAGCAGTTCTTC	CASTLLAGVYNEQFF
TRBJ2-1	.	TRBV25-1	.	TGTGCCAGCAGTGACCCCACCCGGAGTAACTTGAAGAACAATGAGCAGTTCTTC	CASSDPTRSNLKNNEQFF
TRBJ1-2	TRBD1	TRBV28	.	TGTGCCAGCAGTGAGGACAGGGGGCGTGGCTACACCTTC	CASSEDRGRGYTF
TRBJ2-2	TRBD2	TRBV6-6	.	TGTGCCAGCAGTGGATCGTCCACTAGCGGGGGAACGAACACCGGGGAGCTGTTTTTT	CASSGSSTSGGTNTGELFF
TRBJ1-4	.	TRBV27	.	TGTGCCAGCAGGGAAAGGGGGGGGAGGATTGGTGAAAAACTGTTTTTT	CASRERGGRIGEKLFF
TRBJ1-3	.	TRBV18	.	TGTGCCAGCTCCCCGCTAGAAATCGCTGGAAACACCATATATTTT	CASSPLEIAGNTIYF
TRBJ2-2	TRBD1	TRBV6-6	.	TGTGCCAGCAGTTCGACAGGGGGCACCGGGGAGCTGTTTTTT	CASSSTGGTGELFF
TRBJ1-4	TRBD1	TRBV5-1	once	TGCGCCAGCAGTATATCGGGACAGTATGAAAAACTGTTTTTT	CASSISGQYEKLFF
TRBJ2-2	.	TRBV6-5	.	TGTGCCAGCAGATTTACAGTGGCTACCGGGGAGCTGTTTTTT	CASRFTVATGELFF
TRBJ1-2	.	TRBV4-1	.	TGCGCCAGCAGCCAGGAACCCTCGCGGGGCAGCTACACCTTC	CASSQEPSRGSYTF
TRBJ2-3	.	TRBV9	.	TGTGCCAGCAGCACTACGCAGGGGGGTAGCACAGATACGCAGTATTTT	CASSTTQGGSTDTQYF
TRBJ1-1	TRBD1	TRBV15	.	TGTGCCACCAGCAGAGCAACAGGGGTGAACACTGAAGCTTTCTTT	CATSRATGVNTEAFF
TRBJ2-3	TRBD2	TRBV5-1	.	TGCGCCAGCAGCTTCTCGACCGGGGGGTATGGCACAGATACGCAGTATTTT	CASSFSTGGYGTDTQYF
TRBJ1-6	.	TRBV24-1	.	TGTGCCACCAGTCCCCTATGGGGGCTTGGTTCACCCCTCCACTTT	CATSPLWGLGSPLHF
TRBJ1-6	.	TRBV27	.	TGTGCCAGCAGTTTCCAGGGTAGGAATTCACCCCTCCACTTT	CASSFQGRNSPLHF
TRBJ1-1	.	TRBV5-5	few	TGTGCCAGCAGCTTGGTCAGGGCCGCTGAAGCTTTCTTT	CASSLVRAAEAFF
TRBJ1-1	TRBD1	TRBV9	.	TGTGCCAGCAGCGCTAAGACAGGGGGCAACACTGAAGCTTTCTTT	CASSAKTGGNTEAFF
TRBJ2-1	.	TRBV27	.	TGTGCCCCCAGGGAAGGGTCCTACAATGAGCAGTTCTTC	CAPREGSYNEQFF
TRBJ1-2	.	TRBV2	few	TGTGCCAGCAGTGAAGCCGGCGGGCCCTATGGCTACACCTTC	CASSEAGGPYGYTF
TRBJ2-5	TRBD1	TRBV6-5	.	TGTGCCAGCAGTTACTTCGACAGGGCCAAAGAGACCCAGTACTTC	CASSYFDRAKETQYF
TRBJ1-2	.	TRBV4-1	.	TGCGCCAGCAGGAAACTAGGAGACTATGGCTACACCTTC	CASRKLGDYGYTF
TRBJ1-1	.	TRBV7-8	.	TGTGCCAGCTGCAGGTGGATGAACACTGAAGCTTTCTTT	CASCRWMNTEAFF
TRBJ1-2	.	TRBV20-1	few	TGCAGTGTCGACACCATCTATGGCTACACCTTC	CSVDTIYGYTF
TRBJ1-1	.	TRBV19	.	TGTGCCAGTAGCCTCCCGGGGGGATTGAACACTGAAGCTTTCTTT	CASSLPGGLNTEAFF
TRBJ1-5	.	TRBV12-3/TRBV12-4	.	TGTGCCAGCAGTTTAGCAGGGGGTCAGCCCCAGCATTTT	CASSLAGGQPQHF
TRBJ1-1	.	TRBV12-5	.	TGTGCTAGTGGCCCGGACTTCGACACTGAAGCTTTCTTT	CASGPDFDTEAFF
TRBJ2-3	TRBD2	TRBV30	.	TGTGCCTGGGGGGGACTAGCGGGAGTGGAAACAGATACGCAGTATTTT	CAWGGLAGVETDTQYF
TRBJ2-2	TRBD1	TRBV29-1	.	TGCAGCGTTACGAGGGGGCCCACCGGGGAGCTGTTTTTT	CSVTRGPTGELFF
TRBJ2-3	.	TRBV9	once	TGTGCCAGCAGCTCAACGCGTTTGGGCAGCACAGATACGCAGTATTTT	CASSSTRLGSTDTQYF
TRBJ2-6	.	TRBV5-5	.	TGTGCCAGCAGCATCGGGGAGGGGGTTGGGGCCAACGTCCTGACTTTC	CASSIGEGVGANVLTF
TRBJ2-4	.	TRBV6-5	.	TGTGCCAGTGGAGGGTTAGCCAAAAACATTCAGTACTTC	CASGGLAKNIQYF
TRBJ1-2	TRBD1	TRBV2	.	TGTGCCAGCTCCGGGACAGGGGTCGGCTATGGCTACACCTTC	CASSGTGVGYGYTF
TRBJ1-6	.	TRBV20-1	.	TGCAGTGCTAGTCCTCGGGTGGTGAGTTCACCCCTCCACTTT	CSASPRVVSSPLHF
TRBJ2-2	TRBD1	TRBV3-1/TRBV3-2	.	TGTGCCAGCAGCTTCAGACAGGGTTACACCGGGGAGCTGTTTTTT	CASSFRQGYTGELFF
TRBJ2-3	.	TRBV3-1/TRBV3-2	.	TGTGCCAGCAGCCCTAGAGCTAGCACAGATACGCAGTATTTT	CASSPRASTDTQYF
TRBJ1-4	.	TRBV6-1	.	TGTGCCAGCAGTGAAGCCGGGAGGGGGGGACTGTTTTTT	CASSEAGRGGLFF
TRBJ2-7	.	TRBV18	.	TGTGCCAGCTCACCACGGGACAATGGCGAGCAGTACTTC	CASSPRDNGEQYF
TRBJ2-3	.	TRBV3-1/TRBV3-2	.	TGTGCCAGCAGCCAAGTTGGAGGCTCCACAGATACGCAGTATTTT	CASSQVGGSTDTQYF
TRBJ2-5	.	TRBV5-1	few	TGCGCCAGCAGCACGGCGGAGCAAGAGACCCAGTACTTC	CASSTAEQETQYF
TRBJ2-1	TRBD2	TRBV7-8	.	TGTGCCAGCAGCCTGACCAGCCTACGGACTAGCGTTATCGATGAGCAGTTCTTC	CASSLTSLRTSVIDEQFF
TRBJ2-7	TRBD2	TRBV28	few	TGTGCCAGCAGCCCGGGAGGAGCGGGAAAGAGCTACGAGCAGTACTTC	CASSPGGAGKSYEQYF
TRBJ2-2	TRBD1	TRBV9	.	TGTGCCAGCAGCTCGGGACAGGCCCACACCGGGGAGCTGTTTTTT	CASSSGQAHTGELFF
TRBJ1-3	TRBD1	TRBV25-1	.	TGTGCCAGCAGTGAGACAGGGGGCGAAGGCGGAAACACCATATATTTT	CASSETGGEGGNTIYF
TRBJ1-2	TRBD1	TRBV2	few	TGTGCCAGCAGTGATTCCGGGACAGGGAATGGCTACACCTTC	CASSDSGTGNGYTF
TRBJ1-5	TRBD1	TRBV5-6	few	TGTGCCAGCAGCTTCAAGGGGGCACATCAGCCCCAGCATTTT	CASSFKGAHQPQHF
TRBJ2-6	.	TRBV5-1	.	TGCGCCAGCAGCTCCTTACCAGTGAACTCTGGGGCCAACGTCCTGACTTTC	CASSSLPVNSGANVLTF
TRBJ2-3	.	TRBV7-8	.	TGTGCCAGCAGCTTACATGGGGGCAGCACAGATACGCAGTATTTT	CASSLHGGSTDTQYF
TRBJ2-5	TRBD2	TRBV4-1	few	TGCGCCAGCAGCCAACGAGTTGTGGGGGGGGGTCCATACCAAGAGACCCAGTACTTC	CASSQRVVGGGPYQETQYF
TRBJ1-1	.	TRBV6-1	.	TGTGCCAGCAGTGAACGAGGAAATGAAGCTTTCTTT	CASSERGNEAFF
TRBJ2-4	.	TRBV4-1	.	TGCGCCAGCAGCCAAGAACGCCTACCGGGTGCCAAAAACATTCAGTACTTC	CASSQERLPGAKNIQYF